This T cell receptor (beta chain) appears in the sequencing data of a study of blood T cell repertoires in COVID-19. Looking at the study overall: Italy, Spain and the United States were the sources of the convalescent and acute COVID-19 samples. The analysed material was cDNA or gDNA that came from T cells, B-cell-depleted T cells, or PBMCs.

Per the original data handling: Amplified reference gene primers provided the basis for estimating nucleated cell counts. The data were produced by immunoSEQ multiplex PCR, yet TCRdb's version contains in-frame clones alone and is incomplete. From that table come the V and J calls and clone size; the DNA was used to work out D and trimming. Among a few hundred thousand clones listed, around 86% were seen once. This clone was counted once. The source is a man aged 30 to 39 who had recovered from COVID-19. Source material: peripheral blood.

The CDR3 region is CASSLSGTRYGYTF. CDR3 DNA sequence: TGTGCCAGTAGTCTTTCCGGGACACGTTATGGCTACACCTTC. The chain is built from TRBV19 and TRBJ1-2, with D maybe TRBD1 (6 bases). The CDR3 loop spans 14 amino acids. The germline V and J ends were trimmed by 5 bases and 5 bases, with 15 bases remaining between them. Looked up from germline, CDR1 is LNHDA and CDR2 is SQIVND (reference sequence).